At least ten counts were recorded for the clone carrying this TCR beta chain. The table came from immunoSEQ multiplex PCR; TCRdb's copy has only in-frame clones and leaves some out. This repertoire holds roughly 10,000 clones, and none appear only once. Cyclophosphamide on days +3 and +4 followed busulfan-fludarabine conditioning and a marrow graft. This specimen belongs to a study of T cells after posttransplantation cyclophosphamide. The input for sequencing was PBMCs, taken nearly 360 days after allogeneic stem cell transplant with posttransplant cyclophosphamide. The receptor was isolated from a male patient between 45 and 60 years old who received an allogeneic stem cell transplant from a related donor and was CMV-positive. The graft donor may have given rise to some T cells.

This CDR3 reads CSAWRGTEAFF. Written as DNA, the CDR3 is TGCAGTGCATGGAGGGGGACAGAGGCTTTCTTT. The chain has TRBV20-1 and TRBJ1-1; 7 positions agree with TRBD1. Unmatched junction bases numbered 9, after V lost 6 bases and J lost 11 bases. Germline V lookup: CDR1 DFQATT, CDR2 SNEGSKA (reference sequence). The CDR3 is made up of 11 amino acids.